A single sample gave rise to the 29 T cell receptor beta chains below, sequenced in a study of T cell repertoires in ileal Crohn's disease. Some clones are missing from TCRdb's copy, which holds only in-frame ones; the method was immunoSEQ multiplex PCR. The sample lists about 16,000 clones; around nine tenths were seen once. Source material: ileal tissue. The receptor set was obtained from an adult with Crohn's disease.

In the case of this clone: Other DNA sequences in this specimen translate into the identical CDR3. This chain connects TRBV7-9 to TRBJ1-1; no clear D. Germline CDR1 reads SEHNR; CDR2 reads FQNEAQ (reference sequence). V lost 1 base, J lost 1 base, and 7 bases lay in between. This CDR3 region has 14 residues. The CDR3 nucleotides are TGTGCCAGCAGCTTAGACAGTAGGAACACTGAAGCTTTCTTT. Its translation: CASSLDSRNTEAFF.

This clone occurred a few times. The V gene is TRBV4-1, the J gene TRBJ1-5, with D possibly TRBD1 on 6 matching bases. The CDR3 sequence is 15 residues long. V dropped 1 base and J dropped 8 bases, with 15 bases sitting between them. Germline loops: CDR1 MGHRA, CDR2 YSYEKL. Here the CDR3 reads CASSQVSGDHEPQHF. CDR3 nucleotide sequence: TGCGCCAGCAGCCAAGTCTCAGGGGATCATGAGCCCCAGCATTTT.

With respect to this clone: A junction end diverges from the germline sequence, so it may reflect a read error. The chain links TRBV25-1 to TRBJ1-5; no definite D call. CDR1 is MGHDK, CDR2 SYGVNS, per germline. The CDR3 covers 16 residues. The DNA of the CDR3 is TGTGTCAGCAGTGAAGCGGTAAGGAATGGCAATCAGCCCCAGCATTTT. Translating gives CVSSEAVRNGNQPQHF. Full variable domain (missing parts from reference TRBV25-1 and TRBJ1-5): EADIYQTPRYLVIGTGKKITLECSQTMGHDKMYWYQQDPGMELHLIHYSYGVNSTEKGDLSSESTVSRIRTEHFPLTLESARPSHTSQYLCVSSEAVRNGNQPQHFGDGTRLSIL.

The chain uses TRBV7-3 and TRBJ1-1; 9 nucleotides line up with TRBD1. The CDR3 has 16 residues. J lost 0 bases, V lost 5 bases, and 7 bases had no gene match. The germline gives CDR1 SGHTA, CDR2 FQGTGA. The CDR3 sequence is CASSPGTGFVNTEAFF. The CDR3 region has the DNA TGTGCCAGCAGCCCCGGGACAGGGTTCGTGAACACTGAAGCTTTCTTT. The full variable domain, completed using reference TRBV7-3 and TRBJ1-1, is GAGVSQTPSNKVTEKGKYVELRCDPISGHTALYWYRQSLGQGPEFLIYFQGTGAADDSGLPNDRFFAVRPEGSVSTLKIQRTERGDSAVYLCASSPGTGFVNTEAFFGQGTRLTVV.

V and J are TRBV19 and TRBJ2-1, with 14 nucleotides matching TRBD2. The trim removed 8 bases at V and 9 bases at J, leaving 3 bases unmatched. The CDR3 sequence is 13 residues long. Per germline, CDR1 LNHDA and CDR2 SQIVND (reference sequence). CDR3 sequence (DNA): TGTGCCAGTGGGACTAGCGGGAGCTTTGAGCAGTTCTTC. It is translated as CASGTSGSFEQFF.

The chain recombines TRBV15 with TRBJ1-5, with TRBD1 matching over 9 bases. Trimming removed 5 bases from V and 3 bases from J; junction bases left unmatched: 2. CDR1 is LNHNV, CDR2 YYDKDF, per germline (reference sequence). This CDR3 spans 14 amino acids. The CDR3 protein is CATSRDRDNQPQHF. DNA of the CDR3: TGTGCCACCAGCCGGGACAGGGACAATCAGCCCCAGCATTTT.

The CDR3 DNA is TGTGCCAGCAGTCTAACCGTAACCTCTGGAAACACCATATATTTT. It is translated as CASSLTVTSGNTIYF. The J gene is TRBJ1-3, the V gene TRBV6-1; D gene ambiguous. Germline values: CDR1 MNHNS, CDR2 SASEGT. The CDR3 contains 15 residues. V was cut by 5 bases and J by 0 bases, with 11 bases left in between.

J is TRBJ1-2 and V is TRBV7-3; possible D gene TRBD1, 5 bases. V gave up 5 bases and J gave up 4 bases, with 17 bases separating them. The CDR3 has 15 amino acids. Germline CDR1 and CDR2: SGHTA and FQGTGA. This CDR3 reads CASSPAAGSRYGYTF. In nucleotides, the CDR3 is TGTGCCAGCAGCCCCGCAGCAGGGTCCCGCTATGGCTACACCTTC. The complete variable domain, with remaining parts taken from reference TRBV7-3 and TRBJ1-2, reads GAGVSQTPSNKVTEKGKYVELRCDPISGHTALYWYRQSLGQGPEFLIYFQGTGAADDSGLPNDRFFAVRPEGSVSTLKIQRTERGDSAVYLCASSPAAGSRYGYTFGSGTRLTVV.

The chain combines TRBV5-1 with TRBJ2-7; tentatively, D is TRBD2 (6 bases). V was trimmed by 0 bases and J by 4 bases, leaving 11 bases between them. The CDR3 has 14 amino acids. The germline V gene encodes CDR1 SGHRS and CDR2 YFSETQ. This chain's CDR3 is CASSLAGREYEQYF. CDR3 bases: TGCGCCAGCAGCTTGGCCGGACGGGAGTACGAGCAGTACTTC.

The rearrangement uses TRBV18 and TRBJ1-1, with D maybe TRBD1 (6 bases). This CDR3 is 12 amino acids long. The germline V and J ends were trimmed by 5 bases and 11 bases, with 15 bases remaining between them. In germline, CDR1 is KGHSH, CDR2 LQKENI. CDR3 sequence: CASSDQHQGAFF. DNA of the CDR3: TGTGCCAGCTCAGATCAACACCAGGGGGCTTTCTTT.

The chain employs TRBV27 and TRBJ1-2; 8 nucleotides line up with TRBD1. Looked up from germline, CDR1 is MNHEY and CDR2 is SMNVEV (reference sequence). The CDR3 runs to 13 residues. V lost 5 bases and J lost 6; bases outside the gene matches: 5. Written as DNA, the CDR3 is TGTGCCAGCAGTAAAGGACAGGGTGATGGCTACACCTTC. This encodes CASSKGQGDGYTF.

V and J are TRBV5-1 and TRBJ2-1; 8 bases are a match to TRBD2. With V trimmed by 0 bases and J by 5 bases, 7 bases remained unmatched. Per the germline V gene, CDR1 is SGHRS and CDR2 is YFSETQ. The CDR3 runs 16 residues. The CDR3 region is CASSLGGTRGNNEQFF. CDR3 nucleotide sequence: TGCGCCAGCAGCTTGGGTGGGACTAGGGGGAACAATGAGCAGTTCTTC.

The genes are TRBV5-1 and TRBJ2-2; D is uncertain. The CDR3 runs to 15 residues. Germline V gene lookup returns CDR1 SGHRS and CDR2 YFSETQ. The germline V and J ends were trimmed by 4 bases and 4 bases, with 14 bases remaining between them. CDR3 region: CASSLGLNPTGELFF. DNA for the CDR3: TGCGCCAGCAGCCTCGGTCTAAACCCCACCGGGGAGCTGTTTTTT.

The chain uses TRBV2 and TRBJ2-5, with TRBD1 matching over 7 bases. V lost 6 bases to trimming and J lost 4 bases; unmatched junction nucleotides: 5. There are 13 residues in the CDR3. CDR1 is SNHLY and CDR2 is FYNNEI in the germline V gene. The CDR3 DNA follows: TGTGCCAGCAGACGGGACAGATCAGAGACCCAGTACTTC. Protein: CASRRDRSETQYF.

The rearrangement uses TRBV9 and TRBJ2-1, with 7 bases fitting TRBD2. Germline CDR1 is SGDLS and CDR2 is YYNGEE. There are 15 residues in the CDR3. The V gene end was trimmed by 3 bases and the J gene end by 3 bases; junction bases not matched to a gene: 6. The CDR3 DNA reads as TGTGCCAGCAGCGGTTTAGCGGGTTACTACAATGAGCAGTTCTTC. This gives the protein CASSGLAGYYNEQFF.

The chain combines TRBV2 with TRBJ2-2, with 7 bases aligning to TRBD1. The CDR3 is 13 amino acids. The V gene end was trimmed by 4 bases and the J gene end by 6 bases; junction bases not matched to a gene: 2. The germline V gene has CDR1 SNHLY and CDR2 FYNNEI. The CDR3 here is CASSGQGSGELFF. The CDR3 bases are TGTGCCAGCAGTGGACAGGGCTCCGGGGAGCTGTTTTTT.

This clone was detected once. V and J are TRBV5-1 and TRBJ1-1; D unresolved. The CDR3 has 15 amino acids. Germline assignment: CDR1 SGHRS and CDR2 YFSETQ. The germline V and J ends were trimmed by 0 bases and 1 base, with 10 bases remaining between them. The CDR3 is CASSLDARANTEAFF. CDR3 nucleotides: TGCGCCAGCAGCTTGGATGCCCGAGCGAACACTGAAGCTTTCTTT.

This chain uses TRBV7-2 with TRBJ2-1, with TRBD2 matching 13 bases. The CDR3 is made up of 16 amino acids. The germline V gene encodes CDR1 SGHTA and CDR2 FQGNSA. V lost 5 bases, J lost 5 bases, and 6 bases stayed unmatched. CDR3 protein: CASSLGLAGAHNEQFF. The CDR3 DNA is TGTGCCAGCAGCCTCGGACTAGCGGGAGCACACAATGAGCAGTTCTTC.

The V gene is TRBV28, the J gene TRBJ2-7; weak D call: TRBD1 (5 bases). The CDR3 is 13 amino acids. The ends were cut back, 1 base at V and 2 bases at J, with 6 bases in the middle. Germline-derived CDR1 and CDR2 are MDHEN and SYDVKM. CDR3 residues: CASSLYRPYEQYF. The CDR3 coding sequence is TGTGCCAGCAGTTTATACAGGCCCTACGAGCAGTACTTC. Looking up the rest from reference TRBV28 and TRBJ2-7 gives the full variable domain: DVKVTQSSRYLVKRTGEKVFLECVQDMDHENMFWYRQDPGLGLRLIYFSYDVKMKEKGDIPEGYSVSREKKERFSLILESASTNQTSMYLCASSLYRPYEQYFGPGTRLTVT.

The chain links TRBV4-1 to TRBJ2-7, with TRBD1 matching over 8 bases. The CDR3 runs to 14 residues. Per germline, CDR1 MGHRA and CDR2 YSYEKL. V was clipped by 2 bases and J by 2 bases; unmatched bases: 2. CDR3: CASSQRTGPYEQYF. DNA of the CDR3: TGCGCCAGCAGCCAAAGGACAGGGCCCTACGAGCAGTACTTC.

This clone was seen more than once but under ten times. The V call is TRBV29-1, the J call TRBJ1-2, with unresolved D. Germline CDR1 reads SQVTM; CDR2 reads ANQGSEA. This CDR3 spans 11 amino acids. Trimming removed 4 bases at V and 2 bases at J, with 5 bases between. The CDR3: CSVGANYGYTF. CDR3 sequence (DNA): TGCAGCGTTGGGGCGAACTATGGCTACACCTTC. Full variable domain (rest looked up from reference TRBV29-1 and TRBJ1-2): SAVISQKPSRDICQRGTSLTIQCQVDSQVTMMFWYRQQPGQSLTLIATANQGSEATYESGFVIDKFPISRPNLTFSTLTVSNMSPEDSSIYLCSVGANYGYTFGSGTRLTVV.

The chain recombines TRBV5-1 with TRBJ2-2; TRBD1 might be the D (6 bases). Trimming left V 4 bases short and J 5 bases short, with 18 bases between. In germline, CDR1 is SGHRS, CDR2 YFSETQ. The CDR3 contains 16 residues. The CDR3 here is CASSNGQHEGTGELFF. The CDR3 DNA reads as TGCGCCAGCAGCAACGGACAGCACGAAGGGACCGGGGAGCTGTTTTTT.

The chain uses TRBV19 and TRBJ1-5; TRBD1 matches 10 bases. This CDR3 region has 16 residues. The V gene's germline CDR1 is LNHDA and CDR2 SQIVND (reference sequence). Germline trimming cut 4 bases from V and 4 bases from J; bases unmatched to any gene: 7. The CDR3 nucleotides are TGTGCCAGTAGTACCTTTTGGACAGGGGGTAATCAGCCCCAGCATTTT. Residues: CASSTFWTGGNQPQHF.

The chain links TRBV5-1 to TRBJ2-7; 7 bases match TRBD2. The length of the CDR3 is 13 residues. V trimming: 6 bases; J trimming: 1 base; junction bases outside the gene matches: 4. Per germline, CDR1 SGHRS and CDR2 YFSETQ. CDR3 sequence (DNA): TGCGCCAGCATGGGAGGGAATTCCTACGAGCAGTACTTC. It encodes CASMGGNSYEQYF.

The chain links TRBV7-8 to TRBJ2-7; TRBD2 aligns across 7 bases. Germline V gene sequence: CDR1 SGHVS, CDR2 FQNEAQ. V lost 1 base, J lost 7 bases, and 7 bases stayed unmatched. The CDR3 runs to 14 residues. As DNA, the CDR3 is TGTGCCAGCAGCTTAGTGGGAGGGCTGGGAGAGCAGTACTTC. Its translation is CASSLVGGLGEQYF. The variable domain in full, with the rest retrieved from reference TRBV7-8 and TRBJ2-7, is GAGVSQSPRYKVAKRGQDVALRCDPISGHVSLFWYQQALGQGPEFLTYFQNEAQLDKSGLPSDRFFAERPEGSVSTLKIQRTQQEDSAVYLCASSLVGGLGEQYFGPGTRLTVT.

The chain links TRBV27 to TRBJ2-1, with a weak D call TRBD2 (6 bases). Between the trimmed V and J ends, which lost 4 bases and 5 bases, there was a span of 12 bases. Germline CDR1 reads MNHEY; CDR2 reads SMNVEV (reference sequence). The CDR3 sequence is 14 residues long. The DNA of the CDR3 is TGTGCCAGCAGTTACCGGGGGTCGAACAATGAGCAGTTCTTC. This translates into CASSYRGSNNEQFF.

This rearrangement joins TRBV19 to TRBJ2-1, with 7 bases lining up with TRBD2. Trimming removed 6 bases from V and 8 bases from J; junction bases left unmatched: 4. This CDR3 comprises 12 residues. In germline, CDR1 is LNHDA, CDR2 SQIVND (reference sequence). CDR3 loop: CASSGRFDEQFF. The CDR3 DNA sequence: TGTGCCAGTAGCGGGAGGTTTGATGAGCAGTTCTTC.

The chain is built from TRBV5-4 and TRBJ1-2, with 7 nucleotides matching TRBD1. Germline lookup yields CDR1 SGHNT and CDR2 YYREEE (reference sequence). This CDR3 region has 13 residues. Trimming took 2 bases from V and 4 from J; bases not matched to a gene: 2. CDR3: CASSLGGGYGYTF. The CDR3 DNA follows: TGTGCCAGCAGCTTAGGGGGCGGCTATGGCTACACCTTC.

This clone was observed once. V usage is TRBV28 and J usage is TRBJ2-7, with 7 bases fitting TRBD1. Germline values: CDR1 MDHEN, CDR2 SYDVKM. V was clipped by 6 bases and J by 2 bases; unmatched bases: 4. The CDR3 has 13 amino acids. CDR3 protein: CASSLGQTYEQYF. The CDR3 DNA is TGTGCCAGCAGCCTGGGACAGACCTACGAGCAGTACTTC.